The clone carrying this T cell receptor beta chain was seen a handful of times. The antigen is not known. Via MiXCR, TCRdb re-called the 5' RACE reads, giving one row per CDR3 protein. This table holds approximately 250,000 distinct CDR3 sequences, 15% to 20% found once. This entry is derived from a study of T-cell memory formation after mild COVID-19. Trimming removed 5 bases at V and 6 bases at J, with 14 bases between. The germline V gene has CDR1 KGHSH and CDR2 LQKENI. This CDR3 has 13 residues. Whole-study results and caveats: Day 15 to 85 contracting clones showed balanced CD4/CD8; later expanders leaned CD4+. The finding that pre-infection memory included some responding clones suggested that cross-reactive memory joined.

The clonotype comes from a man between 18 and 35 years old who had mild COVID-19 (a few samples of this study predate the infection). Cell type and time point are not known. The V and J genes are TRBV18 and TRBJ2-7; D may be TRBD1 or TRBD2 (5 bases each). Material: PBMCs or a T cell subset sorted from them (not recorded which). The CDR3 loop is CASSWDPTREQYF. As DNA, the CDR3 is TGTGCCAGCTCATGGGACCCTACTCGCGAGCAGTACTTC.